This entry lists 22 T cell receptor beta chains sequenced from one sample in a study of control samples from healthy donors and cancer patients. The protocol was immunoSEQ multiplex PCR, while the TCRdb copy is restricted to in-frame clones and leaves out a portion. The sample holds 140,000 or so clones; roughly 89% are singletons and the top ten take just under 5%. The sample consisted of blood. These receptors originate from a man aged 25 to 40 in good health.

The chain uses TRBV2 and TRBJ1-5, with 12 bases aligning to TRBD1. Losses at the gene ends were 4 bases for V and 6 bases for J; bases not matched to a gene: 10. From germline, CDR1 is SNHLY and CDR2 FYNNEI. The CDR3 consists of 17 residues. The CDR3 loop reads CASSAWGTGGFGQPQHF. The CDR3 DNA follows: TGTGCCAGCAGTGCCTGGGGGACAGGGGGCTTCGGTCAGCCCCAGCATTTT.

The chain joins TRBV6-2 or TRBV6-3 to TRBJ2-7; D remains ambiguous. V was trimmed by 2 bases and J by 0 bases, leaving 17 bases between them. CDR1 and CDR2 from the germline V gene are MNHEY and SVGEGT. The CDR3 length is 17 residues. In DNA form, the CDR3 reads TGTGCCAGCAGTTACCCGCATCTCGCGGTCGACTCCTACGAGCAGTACTTC. Its protein product is CASSYPHLAVDSYEQYF.

V usage is TRBV13 and J usage is TRBJ2-1; 10 positions agree with TRBD1. The CDR3 runs 17 residues. Germline assignment: CDR1 PRHDT and CDR2 FYEKMQ (reference sequence). J lost 8 bases, V lost 4 bases, and 14 bases had no gene match. The CDR3 here is CASSSPLAGQGIHEQFF. The DNA for the CDR3 is TGTGCCAGCAGCTCACCGTTGGCGGGACAGGGGATCCATGAGCAGTTCTTC.

The CDR3 nucleotides read TGTGCCACCAGCAGACCTACAGGGTTTGGAACAGATACGCAGTATTTT. Translating it yields CATSRPTGFGTDTQYF. V usage is TRBV15 and J usage is TRBJ2-3; tentatively, D is TRBD1 (6 bases). With 2 bases removed from V and 3 bases from J, the gap between germline ends came to 15 bases. Germline CDR1 is LNHNV and CDR2 is YYDKDF (reference sequence). The CDR3 covers 16 residues.

The chain employs TRBV5-1 and TRBJ2-5; 10 bases align to TRBD2. This CDR3 has 14 amino acids. The J segment lost 7 bases and the V segment lost 4 bases, leaving 7 bases of the junction unmatched. CDR1 is SGHRS, CDR2 YFSETQ, per germline. The CDR3 DNA reads as TGCGCCAGCAGCCCCGGGACTAGCGAGGGGACCCAGTACTTC. Its translation: CASSPGTSEGTQYF.

The chain carries TRBV7-9 and TRBJ2-1, with D perhaps TRBD1 or TRBD2 (6 bases each). The V and J ends lost 7 bases and 4 bases respectively, with 17 bases between them. The germline gives CDR1 SEHNR, CDR2 FQNEAQ (reference sequence). This CDR3 region has 15 residues. Here the CDR3 reads CASKPGRGQYNEQFF. In nucleotides, the CDR3 is TGTGCCAGCAAACCCGGACGGGGGCAGTACAATGAGCAGTTCTTC.

The chain joins TRBV7-3 to TRBJ2-1, with 8 bases fitting TRBD2. The germline V gene encodes CDR1 SGHTA and CDR2 FQGTGA. The CDR3 has 15 amino acids. Unmatched junction bases numbered 7, after V lost 6 bases and J lost 3 bases. The CDR3 DNA follows: TGTGCCAGCAGGAGCCTAGCGGGTCGCTACAATGAGCAGTTCTTC. This sequence encodes CASRSLAGRYNEQFF.

The chain joins TRBV21-1 to TRBJ1-6; TRBD1 is the table's D call and was not checked against the DNA. TRBV21-1 is deemed a pseudogene. The CDR3 contains 19 residues. Written as DNA, the CDR3 is TGTGCCAGCAGCAACCCCAATTTCCCGGGACAGATGAATAATTCACCCCTCCACTTT. Its protein is CASSNPNFPGQMNNSPLHF.

V is TRBV15 and J is TRBJ1-1; D call uncertain. This CDR3 comprises 13 residues. Trimming shortened V by 0 bases and J by 4 bases, and 6 bases separated the two germline ends. Per germline, CDR1 LNHNV and CDR2 YYDKDF (reference sequence). The CDR3 region is CATSRDGSTEAFF. The CDR3 coding sequence is TGTGCCACCAGCAGAGATGGGAGCACTGAAGCTTTCTTT.

This chain connects TRBV10-3 to TRBJ1-2; 9 positions match TRBD1. From germline, CDR1 is ENHRY and CDR2 SYGVKD. The CDR3 covers 12 residues. V shed 4 bases, J shed 8 bases, and the junction held 2 bases outside the gene matches. CDR3 nucleotide sequence: TGTGCCATCAGTGGGGGGACAGGGGGCTACACCTTC. This translates into CAISGGTGGYTF.

The chain uses TRBV7-3 and TRBJ1-6; 8 nucleotides match TRBD1. The CDR3 totals 14 residues. With 3 bases clipped from V and 10 bases from J, the junction kept 5 bases outside the gene matches. Germline lookup yields CDR1 SGHTA and CDR2 FQGTGA. The CDR3 DNA sequence: TGTGCCAGCAGCTTGGACAGGGCACGATCACCCCTCCACTTT. It encodes CASSLDRARSPLHF.

The chain is built from TRBV4-3 and TRBJ1-4, with D perhaps matching TRBD1 (5 bases). Trimming left V 0 bases short and J 4 bases short, with 12 bases between. CDR3 size: 16 residues. Germline V gene data show CDR1 as LGHNA and CDR2 as YSLEER. This CDR3 reads CASSQDLQAHNEKLFF. The CDR3 DNA reads TGCGCCAGCAGCCAAGATCTACAGGCTCATAATGAAAAACTGTTTTTT.

J is TRBJ2-5 and V is TRBV11-3, with D possibly being TRBD1 or TRBD2 (5 bases each). The CDR3 consists of 12 residues. V gave up 3 bases and J gave up 3 bases, with 5 bases separating them. CDR1 is SGHNT, CDR2 YENEEA, per germline. The CDR3 here is CASSLGEETQYF. In DNA, the CDR3 is TGTGCCAGCAGCTTGGGGGAAGAGACCCAGTACTTC.

The V call is TRBV4-1, the J call TRBJ2-3; D unclear. CDR1 is MGHRA and CDR2 is YSYEKL in the germline V gene. With 0 bases removed from V and 8 bases from J, the gap between germline ends came to 6 bases. The CDR3 has 12 amino acids. The CDR3 DNA is TGCGCCAGCAGCCAAGAGCCGGTTACGCAGTATTTT. Amino acid sequence: CASSQEPVTQYF.

The J gene is TRBJ1-6, the V gene TRBV6-1, with 9 bases that match TRBD1. V shed 2 bases and J 9 bases; nucleotides not matched to a gene: 5. Germline V CDR1 and CDR2: MNHNS, SASEGT. The CDR3 spans 15 residues. The CDR3 loop is CASSEPGTGTSPLHF. The CDR3 bases are TGTGCCAGCAGTGAACCCGGGACAGGGACTTCACCCCTCCACTTT.

This chain joins TRBV7-6 and TRBJ2-1; 13 nucleotides line up with TRBD2. Germline CDR1 and CDR2: SGHVS and FNYEAQ. This CDR3 spans 16 amino acids. The junction had 8 bases not matched to a gene; V was cut back by 5 bases and J by 7 bases. The CDR3 DNA sequence: TGTGCCAGCAGCGAAGGACTAGCGGGGGATTTAAATGAGCAGTTCTTC. It specifies CASSEGLAGDLNEQFF.

The chain carries TRBV5-6 and TRBJ1-1; D not certain. CDR1 SGHDT and CDR2 YYEEEE come from the germline V gene. The CDR3 spans 14 residues. Deletions cut 0 bases from V and 1 base from J, with 7 bases between. The CDR3 is CASSLDLKNTEAFF. CDR3 nucleotide sequence: TGTGCCAGCAGCTTGGACCTGAAGAACACTGAAGCTTTCTTT.

This rearrangement joins TRBV5-1 to TRBJ2-7; 9 nucleotides align to TRBD2. J lost 7 bases, V lost 4 bases, and 12 bases had no gene match. Germline assignment: CDR1 SGHRS and CDR2 YFSETQ. The CDR3 extends over 15 amino acids. This CDR3 is CASSPGGGGALEQYF. For the CDR3, the DNA is TGCGCCAGCAGCCCGGGTGGCGGGGGGGCGTTGGAGCAGTACTTC.

V gene TRBV6-5 combines with J gene TRBJ2-1; D may match TRBD1 or TRBD2 (5 bases each). CDR3 length: 15 residues. Germline V gives CDR1 MNHEY, CDR2 SVGAGI. The ends were cut back, 7 bases at V and 3 bases at J, with 16 bases in the middle. The CDR3 DNA sequence: TGTGCCAGCATCAAGGGGACCGGACACTACAATGAGCAGTTCTTC. It translates to CASIKGTGHYNEQFF.

V is TRBV21-1 and J is TRBJ2-7. TRBV21-1 is a pseudogene segment. The CDR3 runs to 12 residues. For the CDR3, the DNA is TGTGCCAGCAGCAGTATAGGCTACGAGCAGTACTTC. Translating gives CASSSIGYEQYF.

V usage is TRBV19 and J usage is TRBJ1-3; possibly TRBD1 for D (5 bases). The CDR3 loop spans 15 amino acids. Germline CDR1 reads LNHDA; CDR2 reads SQIVND (reference sequence). Deletions cut 4 bases from V and 2 bases from J, with 12 bases between. The CDR3 spells CASSTERGTGNTIYF. In nucleotides, the CDR3 is TGTGCCAGTAGTACCGAAAGGGGCACTGGAAACACCATATATTTT.

The CDR3 sequence: CASSAGGGQETQYF. CDR3 sequence (DNA): TGTGCCAGCAGCGCAGGGGGCGGCCAAGAGACCCAGTACTTC. V is TRBV7-3 and J is TRBJ2-5; 8 positions agree with TRBD1. CDR1 SGHTA and CDR2 FQGTGA come from the germline V gene. The CDR3 loop spans 14 amino acids. With V trimmed by 5 bases and J by 1 base, 3 bases remained unmatched.